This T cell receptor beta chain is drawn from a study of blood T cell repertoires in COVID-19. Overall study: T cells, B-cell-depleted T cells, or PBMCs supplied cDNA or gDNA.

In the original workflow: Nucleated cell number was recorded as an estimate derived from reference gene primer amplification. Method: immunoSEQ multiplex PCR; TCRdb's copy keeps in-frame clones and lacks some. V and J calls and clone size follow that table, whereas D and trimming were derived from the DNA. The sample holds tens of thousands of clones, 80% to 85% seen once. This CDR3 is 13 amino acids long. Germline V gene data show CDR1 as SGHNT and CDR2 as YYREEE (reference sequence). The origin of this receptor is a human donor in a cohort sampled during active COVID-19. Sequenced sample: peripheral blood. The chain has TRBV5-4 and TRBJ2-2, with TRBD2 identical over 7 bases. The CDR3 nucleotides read TGTGCTATCCGGGGGGTTAGTACCGGGGAGCTGTTTTTT. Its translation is CAIRGVSTGELFF.